This TCR beta chain was retrieved from a study of blood T cell repertoires in COVID-19. Study summary: The samples span acute and convalescent COVID-19 from the United States, Italy and Spain. The cDNA or gDNA used as material had been derived from T cells, B-cell-depleted T cells, or PBMCs.

CDR1 and CDR2 (germline): SGHAT, FQNNGV. Trimming removed 2 bases from V and 0 bases from J, with 17 bases in between. The length of the CDR3 is 18 residues. Source study methods: Counts of nucleated cells, estimated from reference gene primer amplification, were obtained. Measured with immunoSEQ multiplex PCR; TCRdb has only the in-frame clones, and not every one. The DNA was the basis for D and trimming; V, J and clone size are from that table. This sample yields approximately 61,000 clones, of which roughly 80% are seen a single time; 20% to 25% belongs to the top ten. The specimen sequenced was peripheral blood. The sequence came from an elderly man with active or convalescent COVID-19. The chain has TRBV11-2 and TRBJ1-3, with unresolved D. CDR3 protein: CASSLKFAGHVSGNTIYF. CDR3 nucleotides: TGTGCCAGCAGCTTAAAATTTGCGGGTCATGTCTCTGGAAACACCATATATTTT.